These 23 T cell receptor beta chains were sequenced from one sample in a study of immune evolution from preneoplasia to lung adenocarcinoma. Some clones are missing from TCRdb's copy, which holds only in-frame ones; the method was immunoSEQ multiplex PCR. Altogether roughly 40,000 clones are present, around 74% being singletons, with the ten largest covering approximately 6.2%. The sequenced material came from FFPE invasive lung adenocarcinoma tissue. The receptors were gathered from a person between 60 and 70 years old with lung adenocarcinoma.

CDR3 protein: CASSPTGGGGVDTQYF. CDR3 in DNA: TGTGCCAGCAGCCCCACGGGGGGGGGAGGGGTGGATACGCAGTATTTT. The genes are TRBV7-8 and TRBJ2-3; 8 bases align to TRBD2. Germline CDR1 SGHVS, CDR2 FQNEAQ. CDR3 size: 16 residues. Germline trimming cut 5 bases from V and 6 bases from J; bases unmatched to any gene: 13.

The chain has TRBV5-4 and TRBJ2-3; D perhaps matches TRBD2 (6 bases). The CDR3 sequence is 13 residues long. Trimming took 0 bases from V and 5 from J, leaving 7 bases between them. Germline lookup yields CDR1 SGHNT and CDR2 YYREEE (reference sequence). This chain's CDR3 is CASSLGLGDTQYF. The CDR3 DNA sequence: TGTGCCAGCAGCTTGGGACTAGGAGATACGCAGTATTTT.

This rearrangement joins TRBV5-1 to TRBJ2-3; 7 bases match TRBD1. The junction had 8 bases not matched to a gene; V was cut back by 4 bases and J by 3 bases. CDR3 length equals 15 residues. Germline V gene lookup returns CDR1 SGHRS and CDR2 YFSETQ. The CDR3 DNA follows: TGCGCCAGCAGCGATACAGGGGTTGGGACAGATACGCAGTATTTT. Residues: CASSDTGVGTDTQYF.

The V call is TRBV5-1, the J call TRBJ1-1, with D unclear. CDR1 SGHRS and CDR2 YFSETQ come from the germline V gene. There are 13 residues in the CDR3. Deletions cut 5 bases from V and 0 bases from J, with 8 bases between. The CDR3 DNA sequence: TGCGCCAGCAGGTACGGACTGAACACTGAAGCTTTCTTT. Its translation: CASRYGLNTEAFF.

Only one count was recorded for this clone. V and J are TRBV18 and TRBJ2-1; D is unresolved. Germline CDR1 and CDR2: KGHSH and LQKENI. Trimming left V 2 bases short and J 6 bases short, with 11 bases between. CDR3 length equals 14 residues. CDR3 in amino acids: CASSPVMTVNEQFF. The CDR3, as DNA: TGTGCCAGCTCACCAGTAATGACCGTCAATGAGCAGTTCTTC.

The chain joins TRBV28 to TRBJ1-2; a possible D gene is TRBD1 (6 bases). Trimming cost V 3 bases and J 5 bases, with 10 bases left between them. CDR3 length: 13 residues. Germline assignment: CDR1 MDHEN and CDR2 SYDVKM. The chain's CDR3 is CASSFRGIYGYTF. The CDR3 nucleotides are TGTGCCAGCAGTTTTAGGGGGATTTATGGCTACACCTTC.

The chain is built from TRBV6-4 and TRBJ1-1; 11 bases map to TRBD1. V lost 6 bases, J lost 4 bases, and 7 bases stayed unmatched. Germline lookup yields CDR1 MRHNA and CDR2 SNTAGT. The CDR3 has 15 residues. DNA of the CDR3: TGTGCCAGCAGGCCGGACAGGGGGCTGGGCACTGAAGCTTTCTTT. The encoded protein is CASRPDRGLGTEAFF.

This clone has a single count. This rearrangement joins TRBV5-1 to TRBJ2-3, with D maybe TRBD1 (6 bases). Germline V gene lookup returns CDR1 SGHRS and CDR2 YFSETQ. Deletions cut 3 bases from V and 3 bases from J, with 8 bases between. CDR3 length: 13 amino acids. CDR3 sequence (DNA): TGCGCCAGCAGCTCCGGACAGACAGATACGCAGTATTTT. Translating gives CASSSGQTDTQYF.

V and J are TRBV6-5 and TRBJ1-5; D call uncertain. Germline lookup yields CDR1 MNHEY and CDR2 SVGAGI. Trimming pared 4 bases from V and 0 bases from J, leaving 10 bases between. The CDR3 loop spans 15 amino acids. The CDR3 DNA sequence: TGTGCCAGCAGTTCGTACGGGCTTAGCAATCAGCCCCAGCATTTT. This sequence encodes CASSSYGLSNQPQHF.

The V call is TRBV30, the J call TRBJ1-5; D remains unclear. This CDR3 is built from 13 residues. V dropped 1 base and J dropped 5 bases, with 9 bases sitting between them. Germline lookup yields CDR1 GTSNPN and CDR2 SVGIG (reference sequence). In DNA, the CDR3 is TGTGCCTGGAGTGCAAACAGAGATCAGCCCCAGCATTTT. Protein sequence: CAWSANRDQPQHF. Using reference TRBV30 and TRBJ1-5 for the parts outside the CDR3, the full variable domain is SQTIHQWPATLVQPVGSPLSLECTVEGTSNPNLYWYRQAAGRGLQLLFYSVGIGQISSEVPQNLSASRPQDRQFILSSKKLLLSDSGFYLCAWSANRDQPQHFGDGTRLSIL.

The chain uses TRBV5-5 and TRBJ2-4, with TRBD1 identical over 7 bases. Germline values: CDR1 SGHKS, CDR2 YYEKEE (reference sequence). With 0 bases clipped from V and 14 bases from J, the junction kept 5 bases outside the gene matches. This CDR3 spans 12 amino acids. For the CDR3, the DNA is TGTGCCAGCAGCTTGGCGACAGGGAGAGAGTACTTC. Amino acid sequence: CASSLATGREYF.

This chain connects TRBV18 to TRBJ2-7; unclear D gene. CDR3 length equals 16 residues. Trimming left V 3 bases short and J 0 bases short, with 15 bases between. CDR1 is KGHSH, CDR2 LQKENI, per germline. The CDR3 DNA reads as TGTGCCAGCTCACCGCGCCCGGCGTCAAGCTCCTACGAGCAGTACTTC. Translating it yields CASSPRPASSSYEQYF. The full variable domain, its missing parts supplied by reference TRBV18 and TRBJ2-7, is NAGVMQNPRHLVRRRGQEARLRCSPMKGHSHVYWYRQLPEEGLKFMVYLQKENIIDESGMPKERFSAEFPKEGPSILRIQQVVRGDSAAYFCASSPRPASSSYEQYFGPGTRLTVT.

The V gene is TRBV5-6, the J gene TRBJ2-3; D might be TRBD2 (6 bases). V shed 4 bases and J shed 3 bases, with 9 bases lying between them. CDR1 is SGHDT, CDR2 YYEEEE, per germline. This CDR3 region has 13 residues. Here the CDR3 DNA reads TGTGCCAGCAGCCCTGGGACTACAGATACGCAGTATTTT. Translating it yields CASSPGTTDTQYF.

This chain joins TRBV28 and TRBJ1-2; D remains ambiguous. Germline values: CDR1 MDHEN, CDR2 SYDVKM. V was clipped by 7 bases and J by 2 bases, with 11 bases between them. This CDR3 has 13 amino acids. CDR3 DNA: TGTGCCAGCAAGTTCGGTAGCAACTATGGCTACACCTTC. Encoded protein: CASKFGSNYGYTF.

V and J are TRBV14 and TRBJ1-4; no firm D call. Germline V gives CDR1 SGHDN, CDR2 FVKESK. The CDR3 is made up of 15 amino acids. V gave up 3 bases and J gave up 1 base, with 9 bases separating them. CDR3 nucleotide sequence: TGTGCCAGCAGCCAGGGAGGCCTAACTAATGAAAAACTGTTTTTT. Protein product: CASSQGGLTNEKLFF.

This clone was counted a few times. The V gene is TRBV7-2, the J gene TRBJ2-5; D is unresolved. Germline V gene data show CDR1 as SGHTA and CDR2 as FQGNSA. The CDR3 runs 13 residues. V lost 5 bases to trimming and J lost 2 bases, with 9 bases between them. The DNA for the CDR3 is TGTGCCAGCAGCCGACAACTTCAAGAGACCCAGTACTTC. Translated: CASSRQLQETQYF.

This rearrangement joins TRBV7-2 to TRBJ2-5; no firm D call. CDR3 length equals 15 residues. Trimming stripped 4 bases from V and 9 bases from J, with 21 bases between. Germline V lookup: CDR1 SGHTA, CDR2 FQGNSA. The CDR3 DNA follows: TGTGCCAGCAGCTCCCGCGGCGCCGCGGCGGTGGCCCAGTACTTC. It yields the protein CASSSRGAAAVAQYF. The entire variable domain, with the rest obtained from reference TRBV7-2 and TRBJ2-5, is as follows: GAGVSQSPSNKVTEKGKDVELRCDPISGHTALYWYRQSLGQGLEFLIYFQGNSAPDKSGLPSDRFSAERTGGSVSTLTIQRTQQEDSAVYLCASSSRGAAAVAQYFGPGTRLLVL.

This clone showed up just once. The chain employs TRBV6-6 and TRBJ1-1; D unclear. The length of the CDR3 is 13 residues. The germline CDR1 and CDR2 sequences are MNHNY and SVGAGI (reference sequence). Trimming pared 7 bases from V and 1 base from J, leaving 10 bases between. Here the CDR3 DNA reads TGTGCCAGCAAGATTGACACGAACACTGAAGCTTTCTTT. This sequence encodes CASKIDTNTEAFF.

The J gene is TRBJ2-1, the V gene TRBV7-6; TRBD2 matches at 8 bases. V was clipped by 4 bases and J by 2 bases; unmatched bases: 13. Germline V lookup: CDR1 SGHVS, CDR2 FNYEAQ. The CDR3 runs to 18 residues. As DNA, the CDR3 is TGTGCCAGCAGCTCCCGGGTTAGCGGGACCCCCACCTACAATGAGCAGTTCTTC. Translating gives CASSSRVSGTPTYNEQFF.

The rearrangement joins TRBV6-6 to TRBJ2-5, with D possibly matching TRBD1 (5 bases). The germline V and J ends were trimmed by 8 bases and 1 base, with 11 bases remaining between them. The V gene's germline CDR1 is MNHNY and CDR2 SVGAGI (reference sequence). There are 13 residues in the CDR3. The CDR3 loop reads CASLRQGQETQYF. The CDR3, as DNA: TGTGCCAGCCTCCGCCAGGGCCAAGAGACCCAGTACTTC.

This chain links TRBV9 with TRBJ1-3; D unclear. Germline V gives CDR1 SGDLS, CDR2 YYNGEE. The CDR3 runs to 14 residues. Trimming left V 1 base short and J 6 bases short, with 11 bases between. CDR3 amino acids: CASSVTALPNTIYF. The CDR3, as DNA: TGTGCCAGCAGCGTAACGGCCCTCCCAAACACCATATATTTT.

This rearrangement joins TRBV5-4 to TRBJ1-1; D call uncertain. The germline V gene has CDR1 SGHNT and CDR2 YYREEE (reference sequence). The CDR3 is 17 amino acids. Trimming removed 5 bases at V and 1 base at J, with 21 bases between. The CDR3, as DNA: TGTGCCAGCAGGCGCTTCCTCGGGAATACCGCGAACACTGAAGCTTTCTTT. Translating it yields CASRRFLGNTANTEAFF.

The chain carries TRBV27 and TRBJ2-1; 9 positions agree with TRBD2. The germline CDR1 and CDR2 sequences are MNHEY and SMNVEV (reference sequence). Trimming at V came to 5 bases and at J to 3 bases, leaving 11 bases not matched to a gene. The CDR3 runs to 17 residues. CDR3 residues: CASSATLSGGYYNEQFF. The CDR3 DNA follows: TGTGCCAGCAGTGCCACCCTTAGCGGGGGTTACTACAATGAGCAGTTCTTC.